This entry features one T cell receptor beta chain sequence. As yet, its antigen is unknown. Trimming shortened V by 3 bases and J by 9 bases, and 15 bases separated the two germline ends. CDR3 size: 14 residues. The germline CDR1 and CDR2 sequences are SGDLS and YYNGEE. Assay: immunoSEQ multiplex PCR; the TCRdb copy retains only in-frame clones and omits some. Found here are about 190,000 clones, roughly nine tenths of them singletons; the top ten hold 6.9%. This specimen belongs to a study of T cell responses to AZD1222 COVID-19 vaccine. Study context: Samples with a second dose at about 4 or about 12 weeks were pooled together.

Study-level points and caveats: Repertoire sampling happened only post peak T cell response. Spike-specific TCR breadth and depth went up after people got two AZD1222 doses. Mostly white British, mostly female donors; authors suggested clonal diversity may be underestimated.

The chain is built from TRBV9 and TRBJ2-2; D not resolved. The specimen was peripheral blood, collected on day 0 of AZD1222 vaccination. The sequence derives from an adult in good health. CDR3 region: CASSATLVGWELFF. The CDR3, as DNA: TGTGCCAGCAGCGCAACCTTGGTGGGGTGGGAGCTGTTTTTT. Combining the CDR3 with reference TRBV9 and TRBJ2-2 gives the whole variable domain DSGVTQTPKHLITATGQRVTLRCSPRSGDLSVYWYQQSLDQGLQFLIQYYNGEERAKGNILERFSAQQFPDLHSELNLSSLELGDSALYFCASSATLVGWELFFGEGSRLTVL.